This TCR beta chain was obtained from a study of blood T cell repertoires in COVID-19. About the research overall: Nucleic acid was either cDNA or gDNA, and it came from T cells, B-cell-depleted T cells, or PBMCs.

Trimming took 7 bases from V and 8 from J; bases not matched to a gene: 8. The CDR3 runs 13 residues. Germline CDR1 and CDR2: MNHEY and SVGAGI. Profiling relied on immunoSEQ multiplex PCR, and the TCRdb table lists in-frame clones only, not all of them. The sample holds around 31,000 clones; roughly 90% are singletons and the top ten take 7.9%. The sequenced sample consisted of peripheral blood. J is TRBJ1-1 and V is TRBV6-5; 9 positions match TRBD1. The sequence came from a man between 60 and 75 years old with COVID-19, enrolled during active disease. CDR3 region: CASTFEGQGEAFF. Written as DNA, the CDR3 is TGTGCCAGCACTTTTGAGGGACAGGGAGAAGCTTTCTTT.